This T cell receptor beta chain was captured in a study of blood T cells in healthy people across ages. Overall study results and limits: Both higher diversity and more naive CD4+ cells marked long-lived donors when set against aged donors.

Per-sample yields of isolated PBMCs were at least 6 million. Primed by a sample-barcoded 5' primer and a J-beta primer mix, a second PCR proceeded for 7 to 11 cycles. Each of the cDNA molecules was tagged by a template-switch adaptor with 12 random nucleotides. MiXCR, applied by TCRdb to the 5' RACE reads, yields one record per CDR3 protein. The sample contains about 1.8 million distinct CDR3 sequences, around 48% of which appear only once. Germline V gene sequence: CDR1 LGHDT, CDR2 YNNKEL (reference sequence). V lost 4 bases, J lost 2 bases, and 9 bases stayed unmatched. The CDR3 runs 16 residues. This clonotype was seen only a few times. Its antigen remains unidentified.

This receptor was obtained from a middle-aged woman in good health. The rearrangement uses TRBV3-1 and TRBJ2-7; 9 bases line up with TRBD1. The source material was blood. In nucleotides, the CDR3 is TGTGCCAGCAGCCCCCGGGACAGGGTGTATACCTACGAGCAGTACTTC. It codes for CASSPRDRVYTYEQYF.